This T cell receptor (beta chain) is drawn from a study of shared clonotypes between healthy human individuals. Assay execution proceeded at the deep level. Sequencing was performed with immunoSEQ multiplex PCR; in TCRdb, only in-frame clones are kept and a portion is missing. Here the sample spans millions of clones, roughly 96% being singletons. Germline V gene sequence: CDR1 SGHTA, CDR2 FQGTGA. The germline V and J ends were trimmed by 4 bases and 3 bases, with 6 bases remaining between them. The CDR3 runs 13 residues. The receptor was isolated from a man aged 18 to 29 in good health. The source material was naive CD4+ T cells sorted from blood. Sample subset: CD45RA+ positively selected. The chain recombines TRBV7-3 with TRBJ2-2; D not certain. Here the CDR3 reads CASSSQDTGELFF. CDR3 in DNA: TGTGCCAGCAGCTCTCAGGACACCGGGGAGCTGTTTTTT. Combining the CDR3 with reference TRBV7-3 and TRBJ2-2 gives the whole variable domain GAGVSQTPSNKVTEKGKYVELRCDPISGHTALYWYRQSLGQGPEFLIYFQGTGAADDSGLPNDRFFAVRPEGSVSTLKIQRTERGDSAVYLCASSSQDTGELFFGEGSRLTVL.